This TCR beta chain came from a study of response to subunit inactivated influenza vaccine. TCRdb processed the RT-PCR reads anew with MiXCR; each CDR3 protein has one entry. The sample comprises around 600,000 distinct CDR3 sequences, about 11% of which are singletons, and about 10% rests with the top ten. This clonotype was seen at least ten times. These data were likewise used in another study, on T cells expressing NK-cell markers. That study adds: What made the TCR beta cDNA was 5'RACE template switching with UMIs. Seven HCMV-seropositive donors and one seronegative donor made up the eight sequenced donors. Dominance of the CD3+CD56-NKG2C+ fraction by these clonotypes also held in several donors.

The sample consisted of PBMCs from blood, taken on the day of vaccination. This sequence originates from a man in his fifties or sixties who received an inactivated influenza vaccine.

CDR3 loop: CASSLQTSGSTDTQYF. The CDR3 nucleotides are TGCGCCAGCAGCCTGCAGACTAGCGGTAGCACAGATACGCAGTATTTT. The J gene is TRBJ2-3, the V gene TRBV4-3, with TRBD2 matching over 9 bases. The CDR3 is 16 residues long. The V gene's germline CDR1 is LGHNA and CDR2 YSLEER. Trimming took 4 bases from V and 0 from J; bases not matched to a gene: 5.